These 28 T cell receptor beta chains came from one sample sequenced in a study of T cell responses to AZD1222 COVID-19 vaccine. Clones were read by immunoSEQ multiplex PCR, and TCRdb kept only the in-frame ones, dropping some. The sample carries 120,000 to 150,000 clones, approximately 89% recorded once. Sequencing was performed on peripheral blood, taken 28 days after the second AZD1222 dose. The receptors were gathered from an adult who received the AZD1222 COVID-19 vaccine.

V gene TRBV19 combines with J gene TRBJ2-5; D possibly corresponds to TRBD2 (5 bases). Germline CDR1 LNHDA, CDR2 SQIVND (reference sequence). V was cut by 3 bases and J by 1 base, with 18 bases left in between. CDR3 length: 17 amino acids. CDR3 nucleotides: TGTGCCAGTAGTATGGTACTAGGGTCGATGGGCCAAGAGACCCAGTACTTC. Its translation: CASSMVLGSMGQETQYF.

This clone was observed a few times. In the same sample, other DNA sequences code for this CDR3. The chain uses TRBV6-2 or TRBV6-3 and TRBJ2-7, with no clear D. The CDR3 extends over 12 amino acids. Trimming took 2 bases from V and 3 from J, leaving 5 bases between them. Germline V lookup: CDR1 MNHEY, CDR2 SVGEGT. The DNA of the CDR3 is TGTGCCAGCAGTTACCCCGACTACGAGCAGTACTTC. This translates into CASSYPDYEQYF.

This clone came up a few times. The chain links TRBV6-2 or TRBV6-3 to TRBJ2-1; 11 nucleotides match TRBD2. Germline V gene lookup returns CDR1 MNHEY and CDR2 SVGEGT. Trimming at V came to 0 bases and at J to 4 bases, leaving 5 bases not matched to a gene. The CDR3 contains 17 residues. CDR3: CASSYSPLAGVYNEQFF. CDR3 bases: TGTGCCAGCAGTTACTCCCCACTAGCGGGAGTATACAATGAGCAGTTCTTC.

The chain uses TRBV19 and TRBJ2-1, with D possibly being TRBD1 (6 bases). The CDR3 consists of 16 residues. The germline V and J ends were trimmed by 3 bases and 3 bases, with 15 bases remaining between them. CDR1 and CDR2 (germline): LNHDA, SQIVND (reference sequence). The CDR3 protein is CASSMSGGGNYNEQFF. CDR3 DNA sequence: TGTGCCAGTAGTATGAGTGGGGGCGGAAACTACAATGAGCAGTTCTTC.

V is TRBV6-5 and J is TRBJ1-3, with 8 bases that match TRBD1. The V gene end was trimmed by 5 bases and the J gene end by 3 bases; junction bases not matched to a gene: 6. The CDR3 has 15 residues. Germline values: CDR1 MNHEY, CDR2 SVGAGI. The CDR3 protein is CASSRQGLGGNTIYF. Written as DNA, the CDR3 is TGTGCCAGCAGTCGACAGGGGTTAGGTGGAAACACCATATATTTT.

This clone was seen only a few times. The chain links TRBV2 to TRBJ2-1; TRBD1 aligns across 12 bases. The V segment lost 6 bases and the J segment 9 bases; nucleotides outside the gene matches: 12. The CDR3 spans 16 residues. Germline V CDR1 and CDR2: SNHLY, FYNNEI. The CDR3 spells CASRGPPGTGGVEQFF. The CDR3, as DNA: TGTGCCAGCAGAGGCCCTCCCGGGACAGGGGGCGTTGAGCAGTTCTTC.

The J gene is TRBJ1-6, the V gene TRBV28; TRBD1 is a possible D gene (6 bases). Trimming stripped 6 bases from V and 4 bases from J, with 16 bases between. CDR3 length: 16 residues. Looked up from germline, CDR1 is MDHEN and CDR2 is SYDVKM. The CDR3 here is CASRTGGPIYNSPLHF. CDR3 sequence (DNA): TGTGCCAGCAGAACCGGGGGGCCGATATATAATTCACCCCTCCACTTT.

This sequence joins TRBV11-3 and TRBJ2-3; 10 bases fit TRBD2. Germline V lookup: CDR1 SGHNT, CDR2 YENEEA. This CDR3 has 20 residues. J gave up 4 bases and V 1 base, and 17 bases lay outside the gene matches. This CDR3 is CASSLGPTSGSGKRADTQYF. The CDR3 nucleotides read TGTGCCAGCAGCTTAGGCCCGACTAGCGGGTCTGGTAAAAGGGCAGATACGCAGTATTTT.

The chain uses TRBV7-9 and TRBJ1-1; tentatively, D is TRBD1 (6 bases). Looked up from germline, CDR1 is SEHNR and CDR2 is FQNEAQ (reference sequence). The CDR3 is 16 amino acids. V lost 0 bases and J lost 1, with 12 bases in between. For the CDR3, the DNA is TGTGCCAGCAGCTTAGCGCGAACAGGGTGGAACACTGAAGCTTTCTTT. It encodes CASSLARTGWNTEAFF.

The chain joins TRBV7-3 to TRBJ2-3, with D maybe TRBD2 (7 bases). Germline V CDR1 and CDR2: SGHTA, FQGTGA. The CDR3 runs to 17 residues. The V end was cut by 1 base, the J end by 1 base, with 15 bases between. CDR3 DNA sequence: TGTGCCAGCAGCTTAATGGGGGCGGGGGCTGGCACAGATACGCAGTATTTT. Protein: CASSLMGAGAGTDTQYF.

The chain links TRBV6-5 to TRBJ2-1; TRBD2 agrees at 10 bases. The length of the CDR3 is 13 residues. Losses at the gene ends were 6 bases for V and 9 bases for J; bases not matched to a gene: 5. CDR1 and CDR2 from the germline V gene are MNHEY and SVGAGI. The CDR3 DNA reads as TGTGCCAGCAGCCCGGGGACTAGCGCTGAGCAGTTCTTC. Its translation: CASSPGTSAEQFF.

J is TRBJ1-4 and V is TRBV18; no firm D call. CDR3 length: 13 residues. V was cut by 1 base and J by 8 bases, with 8 bases left in between. The germline V gene encodes CDR1 KGHSH and CDR2 LQKENI. For the CDR3, the DNA is TGTGCCAGCTCACCACGGGTAGAGGAAAAACTGTTTTTT. Translating gives CASSPRVEEKLFF.

The chain uses TRBV6-5 and TRBJ2-7, with D possibly being TRBD1 (6 bases). The V and J ends lost 6 bases and 6 bases respectively, with 15 bases between them. The germline V gene has CDR1 MNHEY and CDR2 SVGAGI. This CDR3 has 13 amino acids. The CDR3 reads CASRNDGGLEQYF. DNA of the CDR3: TGTGCCAGCAGGAACGATGGGGGCCTCGAGCAGTACTTC.

This clone appeared once. The chain recombines TRBV7-9 with TRBJ1-1, with 9 bases lining up with TRBD1. From germline, CDR1 is SEHNR and CDR2 FQNEAQ (reference sequence). This CDR3 is 12 amino acids long. The V gene end was trimmed by 6 bases and the J gene end by 6 bases; junction bases not matched to a gene: 2. CDR3 region: CASRGTGPEAFF. The CDR3 nucleotides are TGTGCCAGCAGGGGGACAGGGCCTGAAGCTTTCTTT. Drawing the rest from reference TRBV7-9 and TRBJ1-1, the complete variable domain is DTGVSQNPRHKITKRGQNVTFRCDPISEHNRLYWYRQTLGQGPEFLTYFQNEAQLEKSRLLSDRFSAERPKGSFSTLEIQRTEQGDSAMYLCASRGTGPEAFFGQGTRLTVV.

The chain carries TRBV29-1 and TRBJ2-4; 7 bases line up with TRBD1. CDR1 is SQVTM and CDR2 is ANQGSEA in the germline V gene. Trimming took 4 bases from V and 0 from J; bases not matched to a gene: 3. This CDR3 contains 14 residues. The CDR3 is CSVGDRLAKNIQYF. The CDR3 DNA reads TGCAGCGTTGGGGACAGATTAGCCAAAAACATTCAGTACTTC.

The V call is TRBV19, the J call TRBJ1-3, with D possibly being TRBD1 (6 bases). V was cut by 4 bases and J by 4 bases, with 8 bases left in between. The CDR3 covers 13 residues. Germline V gene data show CDR1 as LNHDA and CDR2 as SQIVND (reference sequence). DNA for the CDR3: TGTGCCAGTAGTACAGGGGCCGGAAACACCATATATTTT. It yields the protein CASSTGAGNTIYF.

The V and J genes are TRBV3-1 (or the pseudogene TRBV3-2) and TRBJ2-3; 7 bases match TRBD2. This CDR3 contains 16 residues. Germline V gene data show CDR1 as LGHDT and CDR2 as YNNKEL (reference sequence). V gave up 2 bases and J gave up 1 base; unmatched junction bases: 6. Here the CDR3 reads CASSQPAGRGTDTQYF. DNA for the CDR3: TGTGCCAGCAGCCAACCCGCAGGGAGGGGCACAGATACGCAGTATTTT.

This clone was picked up a small number of times. The chain combines TRBV7-9 with TRBJ1-1; no reliable D call. Trimming pared 5 bases from V and 8 bases from J, leaving 12 bases between. The CDR3 consists of 12 residues. Germline-derived CDR1 and CDR2 are SEHNR and FQNEAQ (reference sequence). The CDR3 nucleotides are TGTGCCAGCAGCCCCCGACTCGACGAAGCTTTCTTT. Amino acids: CASSPRLDEAFF. Using reference TRBV7-9 and TRBJ1-1 for the parts outside the CDR3, the full variable domain is DTGVSQNPRHKITKRGQNVTFRCDPISEHNRLYWYRQTLGQGPEFLTYFQNEAQLEKSRLLSDRFSAERPKGSFSTLEIQRTEQGDSAMYLCASSPRLDEAFFGQGTRLTVV.

The rearrangement links TRBV10-1 to TRBJ1-2, with D tentatively TRBD1 (6 bases). Trimming shortened V by 2 bases and J by 8 bases, and 21 bases separated the two germline ends. The CDR3 is made up of 16 amino acids. From germline, CDR1 is WNHNN and CDR2 SYGVQD (reference sequence). Here the CDR3 DNA reads TGCGCCAGCAGTGAGATCCTTGCTGGGGGCGCGAGGGGCTACACCTTC. Translating gives CASSEILAGGARGYTF.

The gene calls are TRBV2 and TRBJ1-3; TRBD1 is a possible D gene (5 bases). Germline V gene lookup returns CDR1 SNHLY and CDR2 FYNNEI. Trimming pared 5 bases from V and 0 bases from J, leaving 14 bases between. The CDR3 has 16 amino acids. This CDR3 is CASSPIEGFSGNTIYF. The CDR3 DNA is TGTGCCAGCAGTCCTATCGAGGGGTTCTCTGGAAACACCATATATTTT.

The table lists this clone with a few counts. The chain is built from TRBV11-3 and TRBJ2-5, with TRBD2 as a possible D gene (6 bases). Germline V CDR1 and CDR2: SGHNT, YENEEA. The V gene lost 0 bases and the J gene lost 5 bases, with 16 bases spanning the gap. There are 16 residues in the CDR3. CDR3 nucleotide sequence: TGTGCCAGCAGCTTAGACGGACGGGAGAACGACGAGACCCAGTACTTC. This translates into CASSLDGRENDETQYF.

This clone was counted between two and nine times. V usage is TRBV4-2 and J usage is TRBJ2-7; possibly TRBD1 or TRBD2 for D (5 bases each). Per the germline V gene, CDR1 is LGHNA and CDR2 is YNFKEQ. Deletions cut 6 bases from V and 0 bases from J, with 15 bases between. The CDR3 spans 15 residues. CDR3 in DNA: TGTGCCAGCAGTCCAGGGCGGGCTATCTCCTACGAGCAGTACTTC. This translates into CASSPGRAISYEQYF.

The chain employs TRBV10-2 and TRBJ2-7, with TRBD2 matching 10 bases. The V segment lost 6 bases and the J segment 1 base; nucleotides outside the gene matches: 6. The CDR3 consists of 15 residues. Germline V lookup: CDR1 WSHSY, CDR2 SAAADI. CDR3 protein: CASRSLAGVSYEQYF. The CDR3 bases are TGCGCCAGCAGATCCCTAGCGGGAGTATCCTACGAGCAGTACTTC.

The rearrangement uses TRBV4-3 and TRBJ2-1; D is unresolved. The CDR3 is 14 residues long. V shed 0 bases and J shed 7 bases, with 10 bases lying between them. CDR1 and CDR2 (germline): LGHNA, YSLEER. The CDR3 DNA follows: TGCGCCAGCAGCCAAGATATTTCTGATAATGAGCAGTTCTTC. Residues: CASSQDISDNEQFF.

CDR3 in amino acids: CASRDGIEAFF. In nucleotides, the CDR3 is TGTGCCAGTAGAGACGGTATTGAAGCTTTCTTT. This chain links TRBV19 with TRBJ1-1; D is unresolved. With 6 bases removed from V and 7 bases from J, the gap between germline ends came to 9 bases. The CDR3 loop spans 11 amino acids. The germline V gene encodes CDR1 LNHDA and CDR2 SQIVND (reference sequence). Using reference TRBV19 and TRBJ1-1 for the parts outside the CDR3, the full variable domain is DGGITQSPKYLFRKEGQNVTLSCEQNLNHDAMYWYRQDPGQGLRLIYYSQIVNDFQKGDIAEGYSVSREKKESFPLTVTSAQKNPTAFYLCASRDGIEAFFGQGTRLTVV.

This chain links TRBV3-1 (or the pseudogene TRBV3-2) with TRBJ1-5, with D maybe TRBD1 (6 bases). The germline V gene encodes CDR1 LGHDT and CDR2 YNNKEL (reference sequence). Trimming shortened V by 1 base and J by 0 bases, and 16 bases separated the two germline ends. The CDR3 totals 18 residues. The CDR3 DNA reads as TGTGCCAGCAGCCAAGTGATACAGGGAGCAAATAGCAATCAGCCCCAGCATTTT. This sequence encodes CASSQVIQGANSNQPQHF.

The V call is TRBV30, the J call TRBJ1-1; 7 bases align to TRBD1. J lost 3 bases, V lost 2 bases, and 6 bases had no gene match. The CDR3 runs 14 residues. In germline, CDR1 is GTSNPN, CDR2 SVGIG (reference sequence). CDR3 residues: CAWSWRGLYTEAFF. The DNA for the CDR3 is TGTGCCTGGAGTTGGAGGGGGCTATACACTGAAGCTTTCTTT.

The V and J genes are TRBV28 and TRBJ2-1; 7 positions agree with TRBD2. The V gene's germline CDR1 is MDHEN and CDR2 SYDVKM. The CDR3 covers 16 residues. With 5 bases clipped from V and 0 bases from J, the junction kept 7 bases outside the gene matches. This CDR3 is CASSAILADSYNEQFF. CDR3 DNA: TGTGCCAGCAGTGCCATCCTAGCGGACTCCTACAATGAGCAGTTCTTC.